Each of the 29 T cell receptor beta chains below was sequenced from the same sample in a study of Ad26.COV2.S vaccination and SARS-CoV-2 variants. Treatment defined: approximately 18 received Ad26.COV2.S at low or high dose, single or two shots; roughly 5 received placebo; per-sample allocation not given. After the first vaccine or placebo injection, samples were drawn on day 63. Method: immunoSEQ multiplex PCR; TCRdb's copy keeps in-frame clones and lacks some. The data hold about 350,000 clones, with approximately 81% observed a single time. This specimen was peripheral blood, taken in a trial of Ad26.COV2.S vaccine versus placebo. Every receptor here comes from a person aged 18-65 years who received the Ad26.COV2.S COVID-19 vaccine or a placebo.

CDR3 amino acids: CASRGQNNEKLFF. CDR3 in DNA: TGTGCCAGCAGGGGACAAAACAATGAAAAACTGTTTTTT. The V and J genes are TRBV6-5 and TRBJ1-4; a weak D match, TRBD1 (6 bases). This CDR3 contains 13 residues. Germline lookup yields CDR1 MNHEY and CDR2 SVGAGI. V was clipped by 6 bases and J by 5 bases, with 10 bases between them.

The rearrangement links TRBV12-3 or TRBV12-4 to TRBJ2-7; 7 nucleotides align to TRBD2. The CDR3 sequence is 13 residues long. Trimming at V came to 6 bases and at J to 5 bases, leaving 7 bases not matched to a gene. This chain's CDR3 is CASRGREVDEQYF. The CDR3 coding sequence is TGTGCCAGCAGAGGGAGGGAGGTTGACGAGCAGTACTTC.

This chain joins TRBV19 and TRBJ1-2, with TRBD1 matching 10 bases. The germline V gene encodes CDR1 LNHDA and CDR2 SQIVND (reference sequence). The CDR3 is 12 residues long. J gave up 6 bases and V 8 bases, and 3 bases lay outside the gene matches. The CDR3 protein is CASGGTGDGYTF. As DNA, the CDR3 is TGTGCCAGTGGGGGGACAGGGGATGGCTACACCTTC.

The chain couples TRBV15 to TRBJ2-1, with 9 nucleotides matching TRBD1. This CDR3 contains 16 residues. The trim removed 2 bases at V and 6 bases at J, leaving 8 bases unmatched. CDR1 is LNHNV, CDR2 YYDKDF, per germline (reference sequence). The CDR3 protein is CATSRLTGTGLNEQFF. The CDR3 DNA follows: TGTGCCACCAGCAGATTAACCGGGACAGGGCTCAATGAGCAGTTCTTC.

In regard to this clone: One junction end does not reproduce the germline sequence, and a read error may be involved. The CDR3 sequence: CASSDSGPNYGYTF. CDR3 sequence (DNA): TGTGCCAGCAGTGACTCAGGACCTAACTATGGCTACACCTTC. The chain has TRBV6-5 and TRBJ1-2; no clear D. This CDR3 has 14 amino acids. The germline V gene has CDR1 MNHEY and CDR2 SVGAGI.

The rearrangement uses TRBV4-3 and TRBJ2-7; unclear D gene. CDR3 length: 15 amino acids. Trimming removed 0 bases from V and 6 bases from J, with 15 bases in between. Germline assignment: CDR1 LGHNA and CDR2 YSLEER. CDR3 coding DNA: TGCGCCAGCAGCCAAGATTATTCCCTTTTGCGCGAGCAGTACTTC. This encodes CASSQDYSLLREQYF.

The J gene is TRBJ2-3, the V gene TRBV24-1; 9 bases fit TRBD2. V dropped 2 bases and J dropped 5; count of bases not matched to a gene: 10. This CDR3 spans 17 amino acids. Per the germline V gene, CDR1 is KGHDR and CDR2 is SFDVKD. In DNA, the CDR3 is TGTGCCACCAGTGATTATGTAGCGGGAGTGGGTGTAGATACGCAGTATTTT. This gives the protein CATSDYVAGVGVDTQYF.

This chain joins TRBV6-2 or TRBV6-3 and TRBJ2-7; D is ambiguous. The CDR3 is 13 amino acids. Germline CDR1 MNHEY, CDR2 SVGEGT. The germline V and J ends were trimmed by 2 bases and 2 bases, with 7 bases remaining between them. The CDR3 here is CASSYDSPYEQYF. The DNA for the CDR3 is TGTGCCAGCAGTTACGATTCCCCCTACGAGCAGTACTTC.

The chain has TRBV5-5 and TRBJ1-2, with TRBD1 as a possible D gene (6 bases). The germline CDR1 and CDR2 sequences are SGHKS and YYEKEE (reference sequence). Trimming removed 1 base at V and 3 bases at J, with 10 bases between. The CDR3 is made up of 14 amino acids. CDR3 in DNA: TGTGCCAGCAGCTTGAGACAGGACTACTATGGCTACACCTTC. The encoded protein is CASSLRQDYYGYTF.

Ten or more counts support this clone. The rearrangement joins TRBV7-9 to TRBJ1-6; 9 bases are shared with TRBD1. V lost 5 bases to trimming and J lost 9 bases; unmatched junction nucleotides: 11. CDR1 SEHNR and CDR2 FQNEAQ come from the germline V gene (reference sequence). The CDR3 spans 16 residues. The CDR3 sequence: CASSRQGGSKSSPLHF. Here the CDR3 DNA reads TGTGCCAGCAGCCGACAGGGGGGCTCCAAGAGTTCACCCCTCCACTTT.

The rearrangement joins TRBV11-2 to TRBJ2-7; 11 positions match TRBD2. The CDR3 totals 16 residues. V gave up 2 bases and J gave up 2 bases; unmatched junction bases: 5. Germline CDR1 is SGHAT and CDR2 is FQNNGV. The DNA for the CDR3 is TGTGCCAGCAGCTTACGGGGACTAGCGGCCCCCTACGAGCAGTACTTC. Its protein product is CASSLRGLAAPYEQYF.

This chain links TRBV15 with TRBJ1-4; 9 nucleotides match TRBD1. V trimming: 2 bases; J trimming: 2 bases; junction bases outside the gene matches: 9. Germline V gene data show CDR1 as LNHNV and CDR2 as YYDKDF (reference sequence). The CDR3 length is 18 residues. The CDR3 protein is CATSRTHRDRATNEKLFF. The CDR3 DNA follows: TGTGCCACCAGCAGAACCCACCGGGACAGGGCTACTAATGAAAAACTGTTTTTT. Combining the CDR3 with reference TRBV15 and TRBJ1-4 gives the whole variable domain DAMVIQNPRYQVTQFGKPVTLSCSQTLNHNVMYWYQQKSSQAPKLLFHYYDKDFNNEADTPDNFQSRRPNTSFCFLDIRSPGLGDTAMYLCATSRTHRDRATNEKLFFGSGTQLSVL.

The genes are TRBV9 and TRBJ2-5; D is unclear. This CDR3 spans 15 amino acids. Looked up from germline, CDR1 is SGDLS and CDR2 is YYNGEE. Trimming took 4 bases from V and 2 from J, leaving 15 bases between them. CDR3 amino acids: CASSSRLLPQETQYF. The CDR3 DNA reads TGTGCCAGCAGCTCCAGACTGCTCCCTCAAGAGACCCAGTACTTC.

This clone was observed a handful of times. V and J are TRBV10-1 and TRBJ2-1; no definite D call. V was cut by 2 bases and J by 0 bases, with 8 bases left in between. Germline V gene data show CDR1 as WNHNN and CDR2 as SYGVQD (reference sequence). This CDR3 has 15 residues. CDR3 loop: CASSEAGASYNEQFF. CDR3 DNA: TGCGCCAGCAGTGAGGCCGGAGCCTCCTACAATGAGCAGTTCTTC.

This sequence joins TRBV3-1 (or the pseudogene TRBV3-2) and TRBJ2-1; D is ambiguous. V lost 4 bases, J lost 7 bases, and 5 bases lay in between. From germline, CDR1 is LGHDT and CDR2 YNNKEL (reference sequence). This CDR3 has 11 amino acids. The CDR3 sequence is CASSLLNEQFF. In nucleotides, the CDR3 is TGTGCCAGCAGCCTTTTAAATGAGCAGTTCTTC.

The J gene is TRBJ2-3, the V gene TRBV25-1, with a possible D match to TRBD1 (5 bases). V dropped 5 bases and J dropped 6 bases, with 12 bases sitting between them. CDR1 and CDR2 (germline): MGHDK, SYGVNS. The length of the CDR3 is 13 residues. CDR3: CASSTSRADTQYF. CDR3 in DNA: TGTGCCAGCAGTACGAGCAGGGCGGATACGCAGTATTTT. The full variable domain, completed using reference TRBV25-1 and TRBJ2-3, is EADIYQTPRYLVIGTGKKITLECSQTMGHDKMYWYQQDPGMELHLIHYSYGVNSTEKGDLSSESTVSRIRTEHFPLTLESARPSHTSQYLCASSTSRADTQYFGPGTRLTVL.

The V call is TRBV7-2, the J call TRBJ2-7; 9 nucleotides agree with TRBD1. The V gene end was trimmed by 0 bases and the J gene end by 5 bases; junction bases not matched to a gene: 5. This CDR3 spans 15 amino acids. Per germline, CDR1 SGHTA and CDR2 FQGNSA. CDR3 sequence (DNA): TGTGCCAGCAGCTTAGCTTGGGACAGGGTCCACGAGCAGTACTTC. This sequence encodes CASSLAWDRVHEQYF.

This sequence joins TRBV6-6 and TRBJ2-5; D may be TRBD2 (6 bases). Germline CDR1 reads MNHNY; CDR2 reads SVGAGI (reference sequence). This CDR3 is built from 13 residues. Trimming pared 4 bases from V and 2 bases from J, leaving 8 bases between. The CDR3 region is CASSSGAQETQYF. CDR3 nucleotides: TGTGCCAGCAGTTCGGGAGCGCAAGAGACCCAGTACTTC.

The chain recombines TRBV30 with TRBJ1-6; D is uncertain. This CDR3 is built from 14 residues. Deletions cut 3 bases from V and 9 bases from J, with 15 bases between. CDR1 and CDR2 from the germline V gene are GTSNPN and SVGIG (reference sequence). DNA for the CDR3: TGTGCCTGGAGCCGGGCCGGGTTTGGTTCACCCCTCCACTTT. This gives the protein CAWSRAGFGSPLHF.

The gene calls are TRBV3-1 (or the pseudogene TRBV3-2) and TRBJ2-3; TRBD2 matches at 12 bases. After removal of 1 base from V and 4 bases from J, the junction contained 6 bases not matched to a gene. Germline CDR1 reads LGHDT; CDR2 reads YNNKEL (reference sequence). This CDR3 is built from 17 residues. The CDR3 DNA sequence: TGTGCCAGCAGCCAAGGGGGGACTAGCGGGTCCGCAGATACGCAGTATTTT. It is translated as CASSQGGTSGSADTQYF.

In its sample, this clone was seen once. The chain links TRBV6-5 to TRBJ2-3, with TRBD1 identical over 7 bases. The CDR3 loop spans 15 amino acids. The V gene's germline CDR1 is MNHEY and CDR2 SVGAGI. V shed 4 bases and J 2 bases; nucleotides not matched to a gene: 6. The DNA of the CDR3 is TGTGCCAGCAGTTCCGGGACAGCGAACACAGATACGCAGTATTTT. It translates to CASSSGTANTDTQYF.

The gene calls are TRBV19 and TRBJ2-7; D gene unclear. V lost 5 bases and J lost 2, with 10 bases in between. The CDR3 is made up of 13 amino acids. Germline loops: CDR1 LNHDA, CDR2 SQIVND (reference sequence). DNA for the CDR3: TGTGCCAGTAGTCTCACCGTAGCCTACGAGCAGTACTTC. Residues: CASSLTVAYEQYF.

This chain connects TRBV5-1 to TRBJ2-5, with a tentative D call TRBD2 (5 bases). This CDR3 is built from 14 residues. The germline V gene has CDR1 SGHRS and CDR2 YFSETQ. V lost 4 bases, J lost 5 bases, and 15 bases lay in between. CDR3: CASSPGSVYETQYF. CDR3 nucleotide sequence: TGCGCCAGCAGCCCGGGGTCCGTTTACGAGACCCAGTACTTC.

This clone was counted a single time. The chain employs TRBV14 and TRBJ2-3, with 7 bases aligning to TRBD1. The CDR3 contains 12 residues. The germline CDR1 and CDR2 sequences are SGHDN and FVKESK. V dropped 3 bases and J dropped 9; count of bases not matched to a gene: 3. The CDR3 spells CASSHPGQTQYF. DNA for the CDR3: TGTGCCAGCAGCCACCCGGGACAGACGCAGTATTTT.

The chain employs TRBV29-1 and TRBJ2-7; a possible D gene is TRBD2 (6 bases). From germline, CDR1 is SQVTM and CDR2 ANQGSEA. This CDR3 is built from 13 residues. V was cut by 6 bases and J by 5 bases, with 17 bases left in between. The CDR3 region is CSVESGSLDEQYF. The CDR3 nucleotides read TGCAGCGTAGAGAGCGGGTCCCTCGACGAGCAGTACTTC.

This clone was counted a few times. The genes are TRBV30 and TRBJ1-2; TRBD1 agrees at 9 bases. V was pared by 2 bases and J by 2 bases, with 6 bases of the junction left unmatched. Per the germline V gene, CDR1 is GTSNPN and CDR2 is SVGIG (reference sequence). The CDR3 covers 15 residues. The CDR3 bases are TGTGCCTGGAGTAGGGACAGGGTGAAGAACTATGGCTACACCTTC. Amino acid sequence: CAWSRDRVKNYGYTF. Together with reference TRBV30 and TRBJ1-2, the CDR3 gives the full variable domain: SQTIHQWPATLVQPVGSPLSLECTVEGTSNPNLYWYRQAAGRGLQLLFYSVGIGQISSEVPQNLSASRPQDRQFILSSKKLLLSDSGFYLCAWSRDRVKNYGYTFGSGTRLTVV.

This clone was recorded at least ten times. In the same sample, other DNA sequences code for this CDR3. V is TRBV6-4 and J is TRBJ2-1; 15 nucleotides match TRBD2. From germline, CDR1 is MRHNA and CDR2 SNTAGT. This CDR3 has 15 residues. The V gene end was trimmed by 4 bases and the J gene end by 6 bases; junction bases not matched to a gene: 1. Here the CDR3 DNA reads TGTGCCAGCAGTGGGACTAGCGGGGGGGCCAATGAGCAGTTCTTC. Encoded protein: CASSGTSGGANEQFF.

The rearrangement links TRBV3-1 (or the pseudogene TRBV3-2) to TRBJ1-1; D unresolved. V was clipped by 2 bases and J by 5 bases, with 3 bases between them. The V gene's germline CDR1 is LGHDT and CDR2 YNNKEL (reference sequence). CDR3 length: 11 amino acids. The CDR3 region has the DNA TGTGCCAGCAGCCAAAGGACTGAAGCTTTCTTT. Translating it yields CASSQRTEAFF.

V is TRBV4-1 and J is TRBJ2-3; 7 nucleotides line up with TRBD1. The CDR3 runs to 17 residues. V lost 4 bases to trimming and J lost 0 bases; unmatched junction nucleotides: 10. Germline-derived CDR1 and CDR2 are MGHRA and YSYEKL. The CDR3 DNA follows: TGCGCCAGCAGCCGAGCATGGACAGGCCCTAGCACAGATACGCAGTATTTT. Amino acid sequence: CASSRAWTGPSTDTQYF.